This T cell receptor beta chain was sequenced for a study of blood T cell repertoires in COVID-19. Germline-derived CDR1 and CDR2 are LGHDT and YNNKEL (reference sequence). The CDR3 sequence is 18 residues long. Deletions cut 1 base from V and 4 bases from J, with 21 bases between. Profiled with immunoSEQ multiplex PCR; TCRdb holds only in-frame clones, not every one. The table shows some 250,000 clones, with just under 90% occurring only once. The source material was PBMCs or T cells enriched from blood (not recorded which). This chain connects TRBV3-1 (or the pseudogene TRBV3-2) to TRBJ2-3, with TRBD1 as a possible D gene (5 bases). The sequence came from a woman aged 25 to 39 with acute COVID-19. CDR3: CASSQALSRVGRADTQYF. CDR3 in DNA: TGTGCCAGCAGCCAAGCTTTAAGCAGGGTGGGTCGGGCAGATACGCAGTATTTT.